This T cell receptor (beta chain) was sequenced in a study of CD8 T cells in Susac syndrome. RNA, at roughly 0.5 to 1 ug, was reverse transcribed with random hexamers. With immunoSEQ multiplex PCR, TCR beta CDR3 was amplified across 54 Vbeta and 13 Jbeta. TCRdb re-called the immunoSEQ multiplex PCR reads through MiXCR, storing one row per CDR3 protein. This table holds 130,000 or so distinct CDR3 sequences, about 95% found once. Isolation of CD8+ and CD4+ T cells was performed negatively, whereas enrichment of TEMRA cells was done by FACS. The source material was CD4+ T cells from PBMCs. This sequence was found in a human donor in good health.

The CDR3 loop reads CASSPHPPGQGISANEKLFF. CDR3 bases: TGCGCCAGCAGCCCCCATCCCCCGGGACAGGGGATTAGCGCTAATGAAAAACTGTTTTTT. The V gene is TRBV4-3, the J gene TRBJ1-4; 10 bases map to TRBD1. The CDR3 totals 20 residues. CDR1 LGHNA and CDR2 YSLEER come from the germline V gene. J gave up 3 bases and V 4 bases, and 17 bases lay outside the gene matches.